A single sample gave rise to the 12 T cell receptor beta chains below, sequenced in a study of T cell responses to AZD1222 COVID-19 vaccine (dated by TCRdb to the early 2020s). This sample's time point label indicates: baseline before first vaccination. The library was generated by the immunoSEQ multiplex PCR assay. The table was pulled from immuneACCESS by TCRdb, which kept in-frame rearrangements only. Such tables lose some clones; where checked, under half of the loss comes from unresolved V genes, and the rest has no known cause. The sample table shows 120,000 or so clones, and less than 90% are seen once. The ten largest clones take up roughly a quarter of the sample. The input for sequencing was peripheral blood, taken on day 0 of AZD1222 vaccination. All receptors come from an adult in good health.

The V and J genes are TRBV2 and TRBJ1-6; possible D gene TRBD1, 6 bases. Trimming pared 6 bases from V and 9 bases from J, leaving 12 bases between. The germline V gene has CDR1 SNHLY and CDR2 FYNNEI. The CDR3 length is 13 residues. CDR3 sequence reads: CASRTQGVSPLHF. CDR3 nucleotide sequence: TGTGCCAGCAGGACACAGGGCGTTTCACCCCTCCACTTT.

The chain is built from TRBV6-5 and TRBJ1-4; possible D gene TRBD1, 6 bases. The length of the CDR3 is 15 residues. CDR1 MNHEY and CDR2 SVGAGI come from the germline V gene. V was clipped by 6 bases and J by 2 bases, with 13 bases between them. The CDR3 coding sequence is TGTGCCAGCAGCCGTGAAGGGGGGACTAATGAAAAACTGTTTTTT. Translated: CASSREGGTNEKLFF.

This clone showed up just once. DNA for the CDR3: TGTGCCAGCAGCTTAGCCGGGACCGCCTCACAAGAGACCCAGTACTTC. It encodes CASSLAGTASQETQYF. The chain has TRBV7-9 and TRBJ2-5; either TRBD1 or TRBD2 may supply D (5 bases each). CDR3 size: 16 residues. The V gene lost 0 bases and the J gene lost 2 bases, with 13 bases spanning the gap. CDR1 is SEHNR, CDR2 FQNEAQ, per germline (reference sequence).

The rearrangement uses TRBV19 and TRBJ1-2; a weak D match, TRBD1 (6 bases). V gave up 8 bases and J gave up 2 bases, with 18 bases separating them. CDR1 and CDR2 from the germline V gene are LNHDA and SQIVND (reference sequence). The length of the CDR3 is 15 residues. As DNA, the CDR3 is TGTGCCAGTGGTGCCGGGGGCCTTCCAAACTATGGCTACACCTTC. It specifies CASGAGGLPNYGYTF.

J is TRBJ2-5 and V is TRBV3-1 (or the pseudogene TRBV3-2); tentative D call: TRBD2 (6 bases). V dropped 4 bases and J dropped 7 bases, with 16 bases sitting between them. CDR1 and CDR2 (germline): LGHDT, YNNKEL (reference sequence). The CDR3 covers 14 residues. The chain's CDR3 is CASSPSTGGVTQYF. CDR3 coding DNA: TGTGCCAGCAGCCCAAGTACCGGGGGTGTGACCCAGTACTTC.

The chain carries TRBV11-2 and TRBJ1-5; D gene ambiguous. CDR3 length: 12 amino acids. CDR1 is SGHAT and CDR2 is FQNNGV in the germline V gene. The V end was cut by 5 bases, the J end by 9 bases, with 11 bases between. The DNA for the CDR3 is TGTGCCAGCAGCACGGGCTGGGGGCCCCAGCATTTT. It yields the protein CASSTGWGPQHF. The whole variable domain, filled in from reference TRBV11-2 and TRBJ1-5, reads EAGVAQSPRYKIIEKRQSVAFWCNPISGHATLYWYQQILGQGPKLLIQFQNNGVVDDSQLPKDRFSAERLKGVDSTLKIQPAKLEDSAVYLCASSTGWGPQHFGDGTRLSIL.

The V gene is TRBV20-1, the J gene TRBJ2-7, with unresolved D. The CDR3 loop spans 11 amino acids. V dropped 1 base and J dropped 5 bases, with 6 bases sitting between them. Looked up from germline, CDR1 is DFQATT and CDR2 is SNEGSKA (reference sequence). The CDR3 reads CSARVINEQYF. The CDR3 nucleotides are TGCAGTGCTAGAGTTATAAACGAGCAGTACTTC.

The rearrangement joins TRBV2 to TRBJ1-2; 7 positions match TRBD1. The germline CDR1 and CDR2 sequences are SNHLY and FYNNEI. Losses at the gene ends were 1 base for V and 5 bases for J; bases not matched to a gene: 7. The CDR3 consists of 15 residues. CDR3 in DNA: TGTGCCAGCAGTGAAGTTGCCGGGACAGCATATGGCTACACCTTC. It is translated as CASSEVAGTAYGYTF.

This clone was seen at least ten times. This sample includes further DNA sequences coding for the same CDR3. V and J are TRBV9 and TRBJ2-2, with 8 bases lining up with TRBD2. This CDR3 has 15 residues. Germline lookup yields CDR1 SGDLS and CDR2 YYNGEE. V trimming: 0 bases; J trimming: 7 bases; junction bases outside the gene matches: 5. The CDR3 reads CASSVGTSPSGELFF. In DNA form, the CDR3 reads TGTGCCAGCAGCGTAGGGACTAGCCCGAGCGGGGAGCTGTTTTTT.

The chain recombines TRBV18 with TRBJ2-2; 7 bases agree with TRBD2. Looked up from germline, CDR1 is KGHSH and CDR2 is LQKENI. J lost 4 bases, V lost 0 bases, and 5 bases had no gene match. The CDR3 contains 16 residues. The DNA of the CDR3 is TGTGCCAGCTCACCACCGGGGGGGAAAGTCACCGGGGAGCTGTTTTTT. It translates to CASSPPGGKVTGELFF.

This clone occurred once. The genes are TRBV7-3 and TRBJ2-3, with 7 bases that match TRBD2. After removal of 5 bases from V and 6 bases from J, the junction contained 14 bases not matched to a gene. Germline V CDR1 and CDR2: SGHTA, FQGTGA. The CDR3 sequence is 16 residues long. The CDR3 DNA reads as TGTGCCAGCAGCCTCCAAGCGGGGCCCCGCGGGGATACGCAGTATTTT. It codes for CASSLQAGPRGDTQYF.

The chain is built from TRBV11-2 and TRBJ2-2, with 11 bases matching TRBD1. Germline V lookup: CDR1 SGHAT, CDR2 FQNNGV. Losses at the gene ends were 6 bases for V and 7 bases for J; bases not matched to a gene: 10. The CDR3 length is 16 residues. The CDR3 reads CASSRDRGLEGGELFF. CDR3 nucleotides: TGTGCCAGCAGTCGGGACAGGGGGTTAGAAGGCGGGGAGCTGTTTTTT.